This entry is about one TCR beta chain. Its antigen target is currently unknown. The sample is drawn from a study of T cells in women clearing cervical HPV infection (dated by TCRdb to the late 2010s). Some background on the complete study: Cases were 25 women with histologically confirmed HPV16-related CIN3 or worse, including 2 invasive cancers. Blood from cases was drawn at the visit where the lesion was first identified, while blood from controls was drawn once the infection was no longer detected. The parent cohort enrolled 10,000 or so women aged 18 or older in Guanacaste, Costa Rica, during about 1992 to 1994 and followed them for 6 to 7 years. Since only a few of the women had HLA typing available, the possibility that HLA type was acting as a confounder could not be ruled out. Cases were matched to controls by age within five years and by the year the sample was collected. Cases had a median age of about 34 years and controls had a median age of around 40, with no significant differences in baseline characteristics. Nested within Costa Rica's Guanacaste HPV Natural History Study, an exploratory proof-of-principle case-control study compared TCR repertoires across cervical HPV16 outcomes. Five blinded duplicates per group were added as quality controls, giving some 60 samples: around 50 participants and approximately ten replicates. For cases, the median interval between lesion detection and blood sampling was around 150 days, with an interquartile range of about 85 to 210 days. Controls were 25 women whose single incident HPV16 infection cleared within 12 months without precancer or cancer developing.

Every participant had a single incident cervical HPV16 infection, and prevalent HPV16 infections were excluded. Cervical HPV DNA was detected with MY09/MY11 PCR, and genotyping was done with dot-blot hybridization. Fifteen mL of heparinized blood was centrifuged, after which the buffy coat was aliquoted, frozen at -30 degrees C, and then stored at -80 degrees C. QIAGEN kits were used to extract genomic DNA from buffy coat specimens. What the work shows at the level of the full study, not this receptor alone: CIN3+ cases had significantly higher TCR repertoire richness than controls across sequencing depths, but evenness did not differ between the groups. Because T-cell numbers per sample were unknown, differences in richness could reflect varying T-cell content rather than repertoire biology. Whether associations preceded infection or resulted from infection could not be shown with the cross-sectional design, and effector/memory subsets and HPV-specific T cells were not isolated. Cases were distinguished from controls with an estimated AUC of about 0.8 by random forest classifiers combining richness and V gene abundances.

TCR beta CDR3 regions were amplified by multiplex PCR using the immunoSEQ assay from an average of around 1,200 ng genomic DNA per sample. Primer bias was corrected in the assay by using a complete synthetic TCR repertoire to establish an amplification baseline. Amplicons were sequenced on the Illumina platform. As for the original processing: Sequences were error-corrected by clustering with frequency ratios and a modified nearest-neighbor algorithm, then analyzed in the immunoSEQ Analyzer with IMGT gene definitions. At each rarefaction depth, TCR richness and evenness were averaged over 20 rarefaction repeats, and samples with fewer sequences than the depth were excluded. Relative abundances of V, D and J genes were compared between groups using Wilcoxon rank sum tests, with FDR correction applied. An intraclass correlation of around 96% for TCR richness and an average of about 73% across some 69 gene segments were obtained from the blinded duplicates. Entries here come from immuneACCESS through TCRdb and include only in-frame sequences with V and J called. Some clones fail to appear in such tables; in the studies checked, an unresolved V gene covers under half of the shortfall, and the cause of the remainder is unknown. That table supplies the V and J calls and clone size; D and trimming were determined from the DNA. The data table for this sample lists tens of thousands of clones. The ten largest clonotypes hold 6% of the sample.

The sequence was obtained from a woman aged 18-69 years with a cervical HPV16 infection that either progressed to CIN3+ or cleared (not recorded which). What was sequenced was blood buffy coat.

The CDR3 region reads CASSQGLIMNTEAFF. The CDR3 DNA, read in part, is TGTGCCAGCAGCCAAGGACTCATCATGAACACTGAA. The chain uses TRBV14 and TRBJ1-1; the D gene assignment is ambiguous. The read ends 3 residues early relative to the CDR3; the germline J gene fills the gap. V is cut by 1 base and J by 0 bases, and the space between the germline ends is 9 bases. Reading the germline V gene gives CDR1 SGHDN and CDR2 FVKESK. From the cysteine up to the phenylalanine, the CDR3 has a length of 15 residues. Of the CDR3's DNA, 36 bases were read; they are in frame from base 1.